The clone carrying this T cell receptor (beta chain) was seen ten or more times. This specimen belongs to a study of early T cells in non-severe SARS-CoV-2 infection. Via MiXCR, TCRdb re-called the 5' RACE reads, giving one row per CDR3 protein. The repertoire includes approximately 66,000 distinct CDR3 sequences, about 13% of them detected once, and 5.2% sits in the top ten. The junction had 5 bases not matched to a gene; V was cut back by 4 bases and J by 0 bases. Germline V gene data show CDR1 as SEHNR and CDR2 as FQNEAQ (reference sequence). This CDR3 comprises 15 residues. The chain recombines TRBV7-9 with TRBJ1-2, with TRBD1 matching 7 bases. This sequence was found in an adult who was a healthcare worker with PCR-confirmed SARS-CoV-2 infection or an uninfected control (not recorded which). The specimen sequenced was whole blood. The CDR3 nucleotides read TGTGCCAGCAGCTCCGCCGGGACAGCTAACTATGGCTACACCTTC. It is translated as CASSSAGTANYGYTF.